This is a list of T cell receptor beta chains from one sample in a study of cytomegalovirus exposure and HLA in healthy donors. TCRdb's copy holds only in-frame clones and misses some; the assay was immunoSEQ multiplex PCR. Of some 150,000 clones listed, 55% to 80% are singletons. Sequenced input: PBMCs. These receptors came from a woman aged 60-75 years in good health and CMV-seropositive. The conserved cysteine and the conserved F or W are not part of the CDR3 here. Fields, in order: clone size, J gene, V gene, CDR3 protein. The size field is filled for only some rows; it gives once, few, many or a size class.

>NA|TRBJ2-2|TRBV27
ASSLTGSGELF
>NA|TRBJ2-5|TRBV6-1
ASSDSLRTSGAPREMPQY
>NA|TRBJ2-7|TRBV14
ASSQDWASTYEQY
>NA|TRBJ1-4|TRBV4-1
ASSDRAEKLF
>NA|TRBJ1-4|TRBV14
ASSTQGAGEKLF
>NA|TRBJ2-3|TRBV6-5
ASSKGLADTDTQY
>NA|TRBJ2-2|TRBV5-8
ASSFGGTNTGELF
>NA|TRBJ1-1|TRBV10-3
AISGTGVLNTEAF
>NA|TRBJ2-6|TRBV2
ASSLAGANVLT
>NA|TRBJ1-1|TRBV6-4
ASRPKGTGGSIKNTEAF
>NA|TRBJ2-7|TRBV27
ASRSRDRGDEQY
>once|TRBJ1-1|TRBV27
ASSLHVPGQGLGAF
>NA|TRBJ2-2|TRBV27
ASSERGGTGELF
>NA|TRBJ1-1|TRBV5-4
ASSPGQGATEAF
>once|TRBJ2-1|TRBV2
ASSGGSRYNEQF
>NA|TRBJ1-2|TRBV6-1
ASSWDLRAGGYT
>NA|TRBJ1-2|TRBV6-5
ASSATGGDGYT
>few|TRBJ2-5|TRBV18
ASSRLGVTQETQY
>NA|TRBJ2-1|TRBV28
ASSFITSGRIGEQF
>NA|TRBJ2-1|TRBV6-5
ASRRDLAYNEQF
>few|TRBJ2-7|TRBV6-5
ASRPRTSGSYEQY
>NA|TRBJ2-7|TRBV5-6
ASSPRTSGTYEQY
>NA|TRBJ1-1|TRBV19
ASSIIGQRNTEAF
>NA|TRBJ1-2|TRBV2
ASSETRVYGYT
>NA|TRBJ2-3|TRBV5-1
ASSLGGLTSTDTQY
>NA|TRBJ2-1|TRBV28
ASRSSGIPYNEQF
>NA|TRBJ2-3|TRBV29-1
SVVRGGRSDTDTQY
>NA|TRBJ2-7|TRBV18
ASSRLAGPYYEQY
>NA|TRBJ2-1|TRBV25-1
ASSDLDRGPFDEQF
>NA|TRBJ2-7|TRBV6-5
ASSLLVRDREQY
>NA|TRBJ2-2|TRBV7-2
ASSPREGQKGGTGELF
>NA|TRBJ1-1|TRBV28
ASSLGAVYTEAF
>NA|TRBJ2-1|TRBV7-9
ASSLGTSGSYEQF
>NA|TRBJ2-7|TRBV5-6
ASSSPGTSGRDRGEQY
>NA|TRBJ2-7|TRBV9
ASSVAPGDSYEQY
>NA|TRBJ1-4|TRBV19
ASSAQRQTTNEKLF
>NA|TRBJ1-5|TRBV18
ASSLPGTGVYPQH
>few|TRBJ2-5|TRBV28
ASSLQGFQETQY
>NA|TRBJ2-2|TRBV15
ATSRDPASGTGELF
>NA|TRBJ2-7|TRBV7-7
ASSFMTGTGTYEQY
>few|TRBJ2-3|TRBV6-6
ASSYSRPEDTQY